Below, one T cell receptor beta chain is given with its context. Germline CDR1 and CDR2: SGHTA and FQGNSA. The CDR3 runs to 16 residues. Trimming left V 2 bases short and J 2 bases short, with 15 bases between. The PCR contained 60 Vbeta and 13 Jbeta primers. The repertoire was sequenced with immunoSEQ multiplex PCR; TCRdb's copy has only in-frame clones and lacks some. The repertoire has more than 150,000 clones, about 80% of them found once; the top ten carry roughly 2.1%. This sample stems from a study of cytomegalovirus exposure and HLA in healthy donors. The TCR sequence derives from a young woman in good health and CMV-seropositive. The V gene is TRBV7-2, the J gene TRBJ2-5, with a tentative D call TRBD1 (5 bases). The sequencing sample was made of PBMCs. Here the CDR3 reads CASSLSQGVPQETQYF. CDR3 nucleotide sequence: TGTGCCAGCAGCTTAAGTCAGGGTGTGCCTCAAGAGACCCAGTACTTC.